The entry below describes one TCR beta chain. These data belong to a study of blood T cell repertoires in COVID-19. Assay: immunoSEQ multiplex PCR; the TCRdb copy retains only in-frame clones and omits some. The sample lists some 120,000 clones, approximately 90% occurring once. The V gene lost 9 bases and the J gene lost 3 bases, with 14 bases spanning the gap. This CDR3 spans 14 amino acids. Per the germline V gene, CDR1 is KGHDR and CDR2 is SFDVKD. This clonotype was obtained from a woman older than 75 with acute or convalescent COVID-19. The source material was peripheral blood. The chain joins TRBV24-1 to TRBJ2-1; D possibly corresponds to TRBD2 (5 bases). CDR3 nucleotide sequence: TGTGCCACCCTTCGGAGGTACTACTACAATGAGCAGTTCTTC. Amino acid sequence: CATLRRYYYNEQFF.